Presented here are 2 T cell receptor beta chains from one specimen sequenced in a study of blood T cell repertoires in COVID-19. Here immunoSEQ multiplex PCR was the method, and the copy in TCRdb shows in-frame clones only, minus some. The repertoire has around 97,000 clones, more than 75% of them found once; the top ten carry 15% to 17%. Source material: peripheral blood. These receptors came from a human donor in a cohort sampled during active COVID-19.

This clone was seen a handful of times. The gene calls are TRBV10-3 and TRBJ2-1, with 10 bases fitting TRBD2. Trimming at V came to 7 bases and at J to 7 bases, leaving 4 bases not matched to a gene. Germline V CDR1 and CDR2: ENHRY, SYGVKD. This CDR3 comprises 13 residues. CDR3 amino acids: CAITPLAGNEQFF. The CDR3, as DNA: TGTGCCATCACCCCACTAGCGGGGAATGAGCAGTTCTTC.

The chain joins TRBV7-9 to TRBJ1-2; 11 nucleotides match TRBD1. The germline V gene has CDR1 SEHNR and CDR2 FQNEAQ (reference sequence). The CDR3 extends over 16 amino acids. V shed 3 bases, J shed 2 bases, and the junction held 5 bases outside the gene matches. CDR3 amino acids: CASSFRGTGGNYGYTF. In DNA form, the CDR3 reads TGTGCCAGCAGCTTTAGGGGGACAGGGGGGAACTATGGCTACACCTTC.